This passage covers 10 T cell receptor beta chains from one sample sequenced in a study of shared clonotypes between healthy human individuals. Clones were sequenced by immunoSEQ multiplex PCR, and TCRdb holds only the in-frame ones, with some missing. Among millions of clones listed, around 95% were seen once. Material for sequencing was naive CD4+ T cells sorted from blood. Subset defined: CD45RA+ positively selected. The receptors here all came from a man in his late teens or twenties in good health.

The chain recombines TRBV10-3 with TRBJ2-2; D perhaps matches TRBD1 (6 bases). The germline V and J ends were trimmed by 4 bases and 6 bases, with 15 bases remaining between them. This CDR3 comprises 15 residues. The germline V gene has CDR1 ENHRY and CDR2 SYGVKD. The CDR3 DNA reads TGTGCCATCAGTGCCTCAGGGGTTGCATCCGGGGAGCTGTTTTTT. Protein: CAISASGVASGELFF.

This clone occurred once. This chain links TRBV5-1 with TRBJ2-7, with D possibly being TRBD1 (6 bases). The CDR3 is 12 amino acids. The V end lost 0 bases, the J end lost 7 bases, and 8 bases lay between the germline ends. Germline CDR1 is SGHRS and CDR2 is YFSETQ. CDR3 residues: CASSLDQGEQYF. In DNA form, the CDR3 reads TGCGCCAGCAGCTTGGACCAGGGGGAGCAGTACTTC.

CDR3 protein: CASSSLSLQGVNEQYF. Here the CDR3 DNA reads TGTGCCAGCAGCTCTCTATCTTTACAGGGGGTCAACGAGCAGTACTTC. This chain joins TRBV7-8 and TRBJ2-7; 8 nucleotides align to TRBD1. Trimming at V came to 4 bases and at J to 5 bases, leaving 13 bases not matched to a gene. CDR3 size: 16 residues. Germline V gene sequence: CDR1 SGHVS, CDR2 FQNEAQ. Full variable domain (missing parts from reference TRBV7-8 and TRBJ2-7): GAGVSQSPRYKVAKRGQDVALRCDPISGHVSLFWYQQALGQGPEFLTYFQNEAQLDKSGLPSDRFFAERPEGSVSTLKIQRTQQEDSAVYLCASSSLSLQGVNEQYFGPGTRLTVT.

The chain uses TRBV29-1 and TRBJ2-7, with D unclear. The CDR3 is made up of 9 amino acids. Between the trimmed V and J ends, which lost 4 bases and 3 bases, there was a span of 1 base. Germline-derived CDR1 and CDR2 are SQVTM and ANQGSEA. The DNA for the CDR3 is TGCAGCGTTGGCTACGAGCAGTACTTC. The encoded protein is CSVGYEQYF.

The chain joins TRBV7-9 to TRBJ2-1, with D perhaps given as TRBD1 or TRBD2 (5 bases each). The CDR3 spans 18 residues. Between the trimmed V and J ends, which lost 1 base and 0 bases, there was a span of 16 bases. CDR1 SEHNR and CDR2 FQNEAQ come from the germline V gene (reference sequence). CDR3: CASSLGQGVVTSYNEQFF. Here the CDR3 DNA reads TGTGCCAGCAGCTTAGGGCAGGGAGTGGTCACCTCCTACAATGAGCAGTTCTTC.

Turning to this clone: Other DNA variants within this sample encode the same CDR3. CDR3 in amino acids: CASSPTGGNYGYTF. Written as DNA, the CDR3 is TGCGCCAGCAGCCCGACAGGGGGGAACTATGGCTACACCTTC. The V gene is TRBV5-1, the J gene TRBJ1-2; 9 nucleotides match TRBD1. This CDR3 spans 14 amino acids. The trim removed 4 bases at V and 2 bases at J, leaving 3 bases unmatched. Germline V gene lookup returns CDR1 SGHRS and CDR2 YFSETQ.

At least ten counts were recorded for this clone. V usage is TRBV2 and J usage is TRBJ2-7; D is unclear. V lost 6 bases to trimming and J lost 3 bases, with 15 bases between them. Germline V gives CDR1 SNHLY, CDR2 FYNNEI. The CDR3 runs 14 residues. The CDR3 here is CASSARGPLYEQYF. Here the CDR3 DNA reads TGTGCCAGCAGCGCCCGTGGGCCTCTCTACGAGCAGTACTTC.

The rearrangement links TRBV9 to TRBJ2-2; no firm D call. Trimming removed 0 bases from V and 5 bases from J, with 14 bases in between. The germline gives CDR1 SGDLS, CDR2 YYNGEE. This CDR3 has 16 residues. CDR3 sequence: CASSVVPGFGTGELFF. The CDR3 DNA sequence: TGTGCCAGCAGCGTAGTTCCCGGGTTTGGTACCGGGGAGCTGTTTTTT.

This chain links TRBV9 with TRBJ2-3, with TRBD2 as a possible D gene (5 bases). The germline V gene has CDR1 SGDLS and CDR2 YYNGEE. Trimming left V 3 bases short and J 5 bases short, with 10 bases between. The CDR3 is 13 amino acids. The CDR3 protein is CASSDGVGDTQYF. The CDR3 nucleotides read TGTGCCAGCAGCGACGGGGTCGGAGATACGCAGTATTTT.

Points on this clone: This sample also contains other DNA sequences that code for the same CDR3. V is TRBV11-3 and J is TRBJ2-5; D ambiguous. The V end was cut by 5 bases, the J end by 3 bases, with 10 bases between. The CDR3 contains 13 residues. Germline V gives CDR1 SGHNT, CDR2 YENEEA. The DNA of the CDR3 is TGTGCCAGCAGCCGACTGGAGAAAGAGACCCAGTACTTC. Protein sequence: CASSRLEKETQYF.